The 14 T cell receptor beta chains given below trace back to one sample, sequenced in a study of tissue T cells after allogeneic stem cell transplantation. Produced via immunoSEQ multiplex PCR; TCRdb's table is partial and in-frame only. The repertoire holds fewer than 30,000 clones, with less than 75% as singletons. The starting material was tissue from the ileum, obtained at autopsy. These TCRs come from a female donor of 60 years or more with lung cancer.

V is TRBV6-6 and J is TRBJ1-4, with TRBD1 matching over 7 bases. The V gene's germline CDR1 is MNHNY and CDR2 SVGAGI (reference sequence). The CDR3 is 14 amino acids. Losses at the gene ends were 2 bases for V and 6 bases for J; bases not matched to a gene: 3. The CDR3 loop reads CASSYDRAHEKLFF. The CDR3 nucleotides are TGTGCCAGCAGTTACGACAGGGCGCATGAAAAACTGTTTTTT.

The V call is TRBV5-1, the J call TRBJ1-2; no clear D. V lost 0 bases, J lost 6 bases, and 18 bases lay in between. The CDR3 consists of 16 residues. CDR1 and CDR2 (germline): SGHRS, YFSETQ. The DNA for the CDR3 is TGCGCCAGCAGCTTGGCCCTGCGCAATCCCGAGAATGGCTACACCTTC. Translated: CASSLALRNPENGYTF.

V gene TRBV7-2 combines with J gene TRBJ2-5, with D perhaps TRBD1 (5 bases). Trimming removed 1 base at V and 5 bases at J, with 14 bases between. The CDR3 length is 15 residues. The germline V gene encodes CDR1 SGHTA and CDR2 FQGNSA. In DNA, the CDR3 is TGTGCCAGCAGCTTAGAGCCGAGCCAGGGCGAGACCCAGTACTTC. It yields the protein CASSLEPSQGETQYF. The variable domain in full, with the rest retrieved from reference TRBV7-2 and TRBJ2-5, is GAGVSQSPSNKVTEKGKDVELRCDPISGHTALYWYRQSLGQGLEFLIYFQGNSAPDKSGLPSDRFSAERTGGSVSTLTIQRTQQEDSAVYLCASSLEPSQGETQYFGPGTRLLVL.

The rearrangement links TRBV6-1 to TRBJ2-1, with D possibly called TRBD1 or TRBD2 (5 bases each). The CDR3 totals 17 residues. The germline V and J ends were trimmed by 4 bases and 3 bases, with 19 bases remaining between them. Germline CDR1 is MNHNS and CDR2 is SASEGT. The CDR3 sequence: CASSGTEGRTIYNEQFF. Here the CDR3 DNA reads TGTGCCAGCAGTGGTACCGAGGGGCGGACGATCTACAATGAGCAGTTCTTC.

The count of this clone is one. V is TRBV14 and J is TRBJ2-3; D perhaps matches TRBD2 (6 bases). Germline loops: CDR1 SGHDN, CDR2 FVKESK. The CDR3 totals 16 residues. Trimming pared 4 bases from V and 6 bases from J, leaving 20 bases between. The CDR3 loop is CASSPMPRLVGDTQYF. The CDR3 region has the DNA TGTGCCAGCAGCCCTATGCCCCGACTAGTAGGGGATACGCAGTATTTT.

In its sample, this clone is large (0.1 to 1%). This chain uses TRBV4-1 with TRBJ2-3; 8 positions match TRBD1. Germline assignment: CDR1 MGHRA and CDR2 YSYEKL. V gave up 0 bases and J gave up 4 bases; unmatched junction bases: 6. The CDR3 contains 16 residues. CDR3 amino acids: CASSQDRGQGSDTQYF. In DNA, the CDR3 is TGCGCCAGCAGCCAAGATAGAGGACAGGGTTCAGATACGCAGTATTTT.

In this sample, this clone turned up once. The chain employs TRBV19 and TRBJ2-7; 11 nucleotides line up with TRBD1. From germline, CDR1 is LNHDA and CDR2 SQIVND (reference sequence). This CDR3 comprises 16 residues. Trimming cost V 1 base and J 3 bases; bases outside gene matches: 5. CDR3: CASSIAGTGGFYEQYF. CDR3 DNA: TGTGCCAGTAGTATAGCCGGGACAGGGGGTTTCTACGAGCAGTACTTC.

This clone was detected only a few times. The chain links TRBV5-1 to TRBJ1-6, with TRBD1 matching over 9 bases. The CDR3 runs 15 residues. J lost 5 bases, V lost 4 bases, and 4 bases had no gene match. The germline V gene has CDR1 SGHRS and CDR2 YFSETQ. In nucleotides, the CDR3 is TGCGCCAGCAGCGCCCGGGACAGGGATAATTCACCCCTCCACTTT. Translated: CASSARDRDNSPLHF.

The rearrangement links TRBV7-2 to TRBJ1-2, with 10 bases that match TRBD1. The germline V gene has CDR1 SGHTA and CDR2 FQGNSA. The CDR3 runs 16 residues. J gave up 4 bases and V 3 bases, and 8 bases lay outside the gene matches. CDR3 DNA sequence: TGTGCCAGCAGCTTTAGGGGACAGGGGCAGGGCTATGGCTACACCTTC. Translation: CASSFRGQGQGYGYTF.

This chain uses TRBV19 with TRBJ1-5; D is uncertain. Trimming took 11 bases from V and 3 from J, leaving 14 bases between them. This CDR3 is built from 13 residues. CDR1 LNHDA and CDR2 SQIVND come from the germline V gene (reference sequence). The CDR3 nucleotides are TGTGCCCGTTACGGTAGGGACAATCAGCCCCAGCATTTT. The encoded protein is CARYGRDNQPQHF. Complete variable domain (other parts from reference TRBV19 and TRBJ1-5): DGGITQSPKYLFRKEGQNVTLSCEQNLNHDAMYWYRQDPGQGLRLIYYSQIVNDFQKGDIAEGYSVSREKKESFPLTVTSAQKNPTAFYLCARYGRDNQPQHFGDGTRLSIL.

V usage is TRBV6-5 and J usage is TRBJ1-2, with TRBD1 matching 7 bases. With 0 bases clipped from V and 7 bases from J, the junction kept 8 bases outside the gene matches. This CDR3 has 15 residues. CDR1 MNHEY and CDR2 SVGAGI come from the germline V gene. Here the CDR3 DNA reads TGTGCCAGCAGTTACTCGTGGCAGGGGGATGTTGGCTACACCTTC. Encoded protein: CASSYSWQGDVGYTF.

This chain joins TRBV11-2 and TRBJ1-1, with 7 bases identical to TRBD1. Germline-derived CDR1 and CDR2 are SGHAT and FQNNGV. The CDR3 has 14 amino acids. The junction had 4 bases not matched to a gene; V was cut back by 1 base and J by 5 bases. The CDR3 region is CASSLGPTGTEAFF. CDR3 nucleotide sequence: TGTGCCAGCAGCTTAGGCCCGACAGGGACTGAAGCTTTCTTT.

The chain recombines TRBV30 with TRBJ2-7; no definite D call. V dropped 5 bases and J dropped 3 bases, with 5 bases sitting between them. The CDR3 extends over 10 amino acids. Looked up from germline, CDR1 is GTSNPN and CDR2 is SVGIG (reference sequence). For the CDR3, the DNA is TGTGCCTGGCTCTACTACGAGCAGTACTTC. It yields the protein CAWLYYEQYF.

This chain uses TRBV30 with TRBJ1-6; D is possibly TRBD1 (6 bases). This CDR3 spans 14 amino acids. V lost 0 bases, J lost 10 bases, and 13 bases lay in between. Per germline, CDR1 GTSNPN and CDR2 SVGIG (reference sequence). Here the CDR3 reads CAWSVPGDTSPLHF. In DNA form, the CDR3 reads TGTGCCTGGAGTGTACCGGGGGACACCTCACCCCTCCACTTT.